The clone carrying this TCR beta chain showed up just once. The source of the sample is a study of CD8 T cells in Susac syndrome. The V end lost 0 bases, the J end lost 10 bases, and 10 bases lay between the germline ends. This CDR3 region has 13 residues. From germline, CDR1 is DFQATT and CDR2 SNEGSKA (reference sequence). Random hexamers were used to reverse transcribe roughly 0.5 to 1 ug of RNA. Multiplex immunoSEQ PCR targeted 54 Vbeta and 13 Jbeta TCR beta segments. MiXCR, run by TCRdb on the immunoSEQ multiplex PCR reads, gives a single entry per CDR3 protein. This sample yields more than 150,000 distinct CDR3 sequences, of which around 95% are seen a single time; about 0.15% belongs to the top ten.

The chain has TRBV20-1 and TRBJ1-6; no firm D call. The sequence derives from a human donor with multiple sclerosis. Sequenced sample: CD8+ T cells from PBMCs. The CDR3 sequence: CSARDHDGSPLHF. CDR3 bases: TGCAGTGCTAGAGATCATGACGGCTCACCCCTCCACTTT.